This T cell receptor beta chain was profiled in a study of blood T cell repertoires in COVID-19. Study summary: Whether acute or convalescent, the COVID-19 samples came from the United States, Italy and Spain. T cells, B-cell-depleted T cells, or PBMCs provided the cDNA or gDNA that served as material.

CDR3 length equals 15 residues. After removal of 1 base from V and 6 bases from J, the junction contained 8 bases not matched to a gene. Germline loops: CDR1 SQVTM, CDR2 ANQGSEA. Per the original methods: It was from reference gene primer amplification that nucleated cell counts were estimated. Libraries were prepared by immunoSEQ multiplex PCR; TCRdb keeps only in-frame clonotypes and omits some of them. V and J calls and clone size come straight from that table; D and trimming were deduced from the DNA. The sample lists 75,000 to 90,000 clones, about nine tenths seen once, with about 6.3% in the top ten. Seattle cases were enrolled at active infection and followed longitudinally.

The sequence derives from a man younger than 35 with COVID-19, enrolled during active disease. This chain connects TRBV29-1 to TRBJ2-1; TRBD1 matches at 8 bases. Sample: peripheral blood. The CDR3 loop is CSVEGDRGPPNEQFF. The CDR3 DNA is TGCAGCGTTGAAGGTGACAGGGGTCCTCCCAATGAGCAGTTCTTC.